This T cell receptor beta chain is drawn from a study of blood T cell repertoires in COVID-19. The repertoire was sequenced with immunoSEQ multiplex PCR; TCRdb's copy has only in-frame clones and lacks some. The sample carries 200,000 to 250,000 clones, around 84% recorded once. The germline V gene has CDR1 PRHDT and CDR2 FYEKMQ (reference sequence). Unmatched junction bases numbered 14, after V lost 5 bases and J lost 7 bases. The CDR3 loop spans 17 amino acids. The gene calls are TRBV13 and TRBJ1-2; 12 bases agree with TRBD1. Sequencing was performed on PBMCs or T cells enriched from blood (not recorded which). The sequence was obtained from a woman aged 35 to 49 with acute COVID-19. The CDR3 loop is CASSPVGQGALSSGYTF. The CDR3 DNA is TGTGCCAGCAGCCCCGTGGGACAGGGGGCCCTATCTAGTGGCTACACCTTC.